This TCR beta chain was identified in a study of Graves' ophthalmopathy and Graves' hyperthyroidism (dated by TCRdb to the late 2010s). Describing the broader study: Hyperthyroidism was defined as stable when no progression to ophthalmopathy occurred within 18 months of follow-up. The study used signatures of the TCR beta repertoire to tell Graves' ophthalmopathy apart from Graves' hyperthyroidism and to predict which patients would progress to ophthalmopathy. In total, around 130 blood samples were TCR-sequenced: approximately 40 ophthalmopathy, some 75 hyperthyroidism and about 17 hyperthyroidism-to-ophthalmopathy patients. To explore V-J signatures that distinguish ophthalmopathy from hyperthyroidism, a discovery set of 90 to 100 patients was enrolled, made up of some 41 with ophthalmopathy and fewer than 60 with stable hyperthyroidism. An independent validation cohort comprised some 19 hyperthyroidism patients and 15 to 17 patients who later progressed from hyperthyroidism to ophthalmopathy. In about 6 hyperthyroidism patients, the T-cell repertoire of thyroid tissue was compared with the T-cell repertoire of blood. Following sampling, methimazole starting at 30 mg daily was administered to hyperthyroidism patients, and high-dose intravenous methylprednisolone was administered to ophthalmopathy patients.

For repertoire sequencing, TCR beta CDR3 regions were amplified from RNA transcripts. The first round of RT-PCR was done with HTBI primers and the Qiagen OneStep RT-PCR kit, and was followed by a second round of multiplex PCR, then size selection and purification. Libraries were sequenced on an Illumina HiSeq2000 using paired-end 100 bp reads. Under the source paper's analysis protocol: SOAPnuke was used to process the reads, removing any read that contained adapters or uncalled bases, had a mean Phred below 15, or lacked an exact match to the constant primer or identifier. High-quality paired reads were merged with COPE v1.2.5. Each unique nucleotide sequence was treated as a clonotype, and MiTCR v1.1 was used to align the clonotypes to the IMGT TRB V, D and J references. The analysis was limited to V-J combinations with a frequency above 0.0001, which together covered 99.2% of repertoires. For each V-J combination, a TCR clonal expansion and chaos score was defined as the ratio of F50 clonal expansion to chaos observed in the TCRdist matrix. Welch's t-statistics and random forest were used to reduce features to approximately 13 V-J combinations, which were fed into a naive Bayes classifier. The Morisita-Horn index was used to measure how similar the thyroid and blood repertoires were. Starting from the raw public reads, TCRdb applied fastp trimming at Q25, assembled clones with MiXCR and retained in-frame beta chains. For every CDR3 protein sequence, its rows merge into one entry that carries the most common genes and DNA. It is TCRdb's table, rather than the study itself, that gives the V and J calls and clone size. A total of about 1.1 million distinct CDR3 sequences appear in this sample, around a third of them only once. 11% of the sample belongs to the ten largest clones.

The study at large found these results: Sample size was not statistically predetermined, and group allocation was not concealed from the investigators. In validation, the model predicted ophthalmopathy progression with 55% to 71% sensitivity and 72.22% specificity; roughly 12 predicted patients were CT-confirmed with GO in a median of approximately 6.5 months. Among expanded thyroid clonotypes with frequency above 0.001, most also showed up in blood, which suggests that blood repertoires may reflect the thyroid immune response. Ophthalmopathy was separated from stable hyperthyroidism by the 13-signature model with roughly 88% sensitivity and 81.08% specificity in cross-validation and with 80%/75% in the test set.

Hyperthyroidism patients were newly diagnosed, with disease duration under 2 months, and aged 18 to 65 years. Anyone with other autoimmune diseases, uncontrolled infections, pregnancy or lactation was excluded from the study. Clinical symptoms, serum thyroxine, TRAb, thyroid ultrasound and orbital computed tomography were used for diagnosis. Total RNA was extracted with Trizol reagent and quality-checked on an Agilent 2100 Bioanalyzer. Many counts were recorded for this clonotype. This receptor's antigen is unknown. Nothing much larger sits one base from this clone, and base qualities are not available. The TCR originated in an adult man with Graves' hyperthyroidism. Sequencing input: peripheral blood or thyroid tissue (not recorded which).

In nucleotides, the sequence is TGTGCCAGCAGTGCAGGGGGACAGCAAGAGACCCAGTACTTC. It codes for CASSAGGQQETQYF. The chain links TRBV25-1 with TRBJ2-5; 7 middle bases align to TRBD1. The CDR3 spans 14 residues, from the cysteine through the phenylalanine. Just CDR3 DNA is preserved here, 42 bases in frame from base 1. CDR1 MGHDK and CDR2 SYGVNS were looked up in the germline V gene. V is cut back by 4 bases and J by 2 bases, with 4 bases in the junction unmatched.